The table lists the clone carrying this TCR beta chain with many counts. TCRbeta library preparation incorporated unique molecular identifiers. TCRdb re-derived calls from the PCR reads in MiXCR, one entry per CDR3 protein. The sample includes hundreds of thousands of distinct CDR3 sequences, around 13% of them seen just once. The sample is drawn from a study of T-cell reconstitution after alpha-beta-depleted transplantation in children. Germline V lookup: CDR1 SGHRS, CDR2 YFSETQ. Trimming pared 2 bases from V and 0 bases from J, leaving 8 bases between. The CDR3 has 15 residues. The sequence was collected from a girl aged 2 to 9 with congenital amegakaryocytic thrombocytopenia, due to receive a stem cell transplant. This chain links TRBV5-1 with TRBJ2-2; the D gene is possibly TRBD1 (6 bases). Material: PBMCs, obtained before TCRalphabeta/CD19-depleted stem cell transplant. The CDR3 is CASSFAGANTGELFF. The CDR3 bases are TGCGCCAGCAGCTTTGCAGGGGCGAACACCGGGGAGCTGTTTTTT. The full variable domain, rest sourced from reference TRBV5-1 and TRBJ2-2, is KAGVTQTPRYLIKTRGQQVTLSCSPISGHRSVSWYQQTPGQGLQFLFEYFSETQRNKGNFPGRFSGRQFSNSRSEMNVSTLELGDSALYLCASSFAGANTGELFFGEGSRLTVL.